These T cell receptor beta chains were read from a single sample in a study of tumor-infiltrating lymphocytes in primary liver carcinoma. TCRdb recomputed calls from the multiplex PCR reads with MiXCR, one row per CDR3 protein. The repertoire has tens of thousands of distinct CDR3 sequences, 71% of them found once; the top ten carry approximately 41%. The sequenced sample was liver tumor tissue from sampling region 4. The receptor set was obtained from a man aged 35-49 years with primary liver carcinoma and hepatitis B virus infection. CDR3s include the opening cysteine and the closing phenylalanine or tryptophan. The order of the fields is J gene, clone size, V gene, D gene, CDR3 protein, CDR3 DNA. D genes are given only for firm matches. Part of the rows lack a size; the others show once, few, many or a class for expanded clones.

>TRBJ2-1|.|TRBV5-5|.
CASSSRKDNEKFF
TGTGCCAGCAGCTCCCGTAAGGACAATGAGAAGTTCTTT
>TRBJ2-1|.|TRBV11-2|.
CASCLNRLISGQFF
TGTGCCAGCTGCTTAAACCGGCTAATTAGTGGGCAGTTCTTC
>TRBJ2-1|many|TRBV5-1|TRBD2
CASNSTGLAGAVNNEQFF
TGCGCCAGCAACTCTACCGGACTAGCGGGAGCGGTGAACAATGAGCAGTTCTTC
>TRBJ2-1|few|TRBV29-1|TRBD2
CSVDGTSGRAGEQFF
TGCAGCGTTGACGGGACTAGCGGGAGGGCAGGGGAGCAGTTCTTC
>TRBJ2-6|.|TRBV6-1|TRBD2
CATPTSGNSGANVLTF
TGTGCCACCCCGACTAGCGGGAACTCTGGGGCCAACGTCCTGACTTTC
>TRBJ2-1|.|TRBV6-1|TRBD1
CASSEVTGDEQFF
TGTGCCAGCAGTGAAGTGACAGGGGATGAGCAGTTCTTC
>TRBJ2-1|.|TRBV11-2|TRBD2
CASSFDGRQFF
TGTGCCAGCAGCTTTGACGGGAGGCAATTCTTC
>TRBJ2-7|many|TRBV5-1|TRBD2
CASSPGLAASYEQYF
TGCGCCAGCAGCCCGGGACTAGCGGCTTCCTACGAGCAGTACTTC
>TRBJ2-7|.|TRBV6-5|.
CASSHAGYEQYF
TGTGCCAGCAGTCATGCGGGGTACGAGCAGTACTTC
>TRBJ2-7|once|TRBV7-3|.
CASSLGGRGYEQYF
TGTGCCAGCAGCTTGGGCGGGCGTGGCTACGAGCAGTACTTC
>TRBJ1-5|.|TRBV28|.
CTSSLSWMSNQPQHF
TGTACCAGCAGTTTATCTTGGATGAGCAATCAGCCCCAACATTTT
>TRBJ1-1|many|TRBV28|TRBD1
CASRGQGNTEAFF
TGTGCCAGCAGGGGACAGGGGAACACTGAAGCTTTCTTT
>TRBJ1-4|.|TRBV11-2|.
CAGSKTPGETNEKLLF
TGTGCCGGCAGCAAGACTCCAGGAGAAACAAATGAAAAACTGCTTTTC
>TRBJ1-1|.|TRBV25-1|TRBD1
CASSEPSGGYGRAFF
TGTGCCAGCAGTGAACCATCAGGGGGCTATGGAAGGGCTTTCTTT
>TRBJ2-7|.|TRBV10-2|.
CASSAARGSYEQYF
TGCGCCAGCAGTGCGGCGAGAGGCTCCTACGAGCAGTACTTT
>TRBJ2-1|.|TRBV12-3/TRBV12-4|.
CVSSLGSGSKVGEQFF
TGTGTCAGCAGTTTAGGTAGTGGGAGTAAGGTGGGTGAGCAGTTCTTC
>TRBJ2-5|few|TRBV6-1|.
CVSSGGGGGETQYF
TGTGTCAGCAGTGGTGGAGGCGGTGGGGAGACCCAGTACTTC
>TRBJ2-2|.|TRBV5-1|.
CASSSKTRGLNTGELFF
TGCGCCAGCAGCTCGAAGACTAGAGGCCTGAACACCGGGGAGCTGTTTTTT
>TRBJ1-1|.|TRBV7-9|.
CASSLTSGRDTEAFF
TGTGCCAGCAGCTTAACCTCAGGGAGGGACACTGAAGCTTTCTTT
>TRBJ1-1|once|TRBV14|.
CASNWQLITEAFF
TGTGCCAGTAACTGGCAATTGATCACTGAAGCTTTCTTT
>TRBJ1-5|.|TRBV6-2/TRBV6-3|TRBD1
CASSYQSGTGVSNQLQHF
TGTGCAAGCAGTTACCAATCCGGGACAGGGGTCTCTAATCAGCTCCAGCATTTT
>TRBJ1-5|.|TRBV11-2|TRBD1
CASSLDDRGVQPQHF
TGTGCCAGCAGCTTAGATGACAGGGGAGTTCAGCCCCAGCATTTT
>TRBJ2-3|.|TRBV11-2|.
CASNLPGGRGTDTQYF
TGTGCTAGCAACCTGCCGGGGGGCAGGGGCACAGATACGCAGTATTTT
>TRBJ2-1|.|TRBV5-1|TRBD2
CASSWGLVSYNEEFF
TGCGCCAGTAGTTGGGGACTAGTATCCTACAATGAGGAGTTCTTC
>TRBJ1-5|medium-sized|TRBV28|.
CASSPLTGTQPQHF
TGTGCCAGCAGCCCCCTGACAGGAACCCAGCCCCAGCATTTT